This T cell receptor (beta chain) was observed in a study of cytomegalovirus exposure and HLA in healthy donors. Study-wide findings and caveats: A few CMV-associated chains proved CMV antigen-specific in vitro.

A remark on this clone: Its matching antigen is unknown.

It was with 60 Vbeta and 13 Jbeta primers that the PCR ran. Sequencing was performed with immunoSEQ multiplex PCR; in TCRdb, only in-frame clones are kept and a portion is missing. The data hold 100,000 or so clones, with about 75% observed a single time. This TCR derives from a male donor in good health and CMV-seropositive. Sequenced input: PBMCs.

The CDR3 DNA is TGTGCCAGTAGGGGCCAGATTGAAAAACTGTTTTTT. Amino acid sequence: CASRGQIEKLFF. The chain carries TRBV19 and TRBJ1-4; D remains ambiguous. Germline values: CDR1 LNHDA, CDR2 SQIVND (reference sequence). This CDR3 has 12 amino acids. V was shortened by 6 bases and J by 7 bases, with 9 bases between the two germline ends.